This T cell receptor beta chain originates from a study of shared clonotypes between healthy human individuals. The protocol was immunoSEQ multiplex PCR, while the TCRdb copy is restricted to in-frame clones and leaves out a portion. The table has about 2.3 million clones, 93% seen once. The CDR3 is 16 amino acids. Germline values: CDR1 SGHRS, CDR2 YFSETQ. After removal of 7 bases from V and 7 bases from J, the junction contained 17 bases not matched to a gene. This clone was detected once. The sequenced material came from naive CD4+ T cells from PBMCs. Subset reported: CD45RA+ positively selected. The chain combines TRBV5-1 with TRBJ2-3; the match to TRBD2 covers 8 bases. The receptor was derived from a young man in good health. Some clones in this sample may be carry-over from other donors' samples. CDR3 protein: CASSRLGSGSPHTQYF. The CDR3 region has the DNA TGCGCCAGCTCTCGCTTAGGAAGCGGGAGCCCGCATACGCAGTATTTT. The complete variable domain, with remaining parts taken from reference TRBV5-1 and TRBJ2-3, reads KAGVTQTPRYLIKTRGQQVTLSCSPISGHRSVSWYQQTPGQGLQFLFEYFSETQRNKGNFPGRFSGRQFSNSRSEMNVSTLELGDSALYLCASSRLGSGSPHTQYFGPGTRLTVL.